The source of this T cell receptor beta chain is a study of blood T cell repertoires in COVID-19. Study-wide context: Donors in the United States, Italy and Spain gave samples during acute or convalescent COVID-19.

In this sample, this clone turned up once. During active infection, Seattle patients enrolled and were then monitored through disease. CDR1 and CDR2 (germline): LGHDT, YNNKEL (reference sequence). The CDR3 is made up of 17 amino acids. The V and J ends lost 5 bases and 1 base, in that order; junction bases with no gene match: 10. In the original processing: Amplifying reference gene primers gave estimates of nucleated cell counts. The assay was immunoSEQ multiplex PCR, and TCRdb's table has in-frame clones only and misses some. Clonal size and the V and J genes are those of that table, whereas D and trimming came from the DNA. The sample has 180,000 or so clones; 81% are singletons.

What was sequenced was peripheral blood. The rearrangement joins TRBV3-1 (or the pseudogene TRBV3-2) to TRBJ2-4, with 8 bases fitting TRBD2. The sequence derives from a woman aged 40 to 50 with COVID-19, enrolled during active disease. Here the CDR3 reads CASSSGTRRGAKNIQYF. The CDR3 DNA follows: TGTGCCAGCAGCTCCGGGACTAGGCGGGGGGCCAAAAACATTCAGTACTTC.